This TCR beta chain was found in a study of blood T cell repertoires in COVID-19. On the study more broadly: Whether acute or convalescent, the COVID-19 samples came from the United States, Italy and Spain.

Original analysis: Reference gene primer amplification gave nucleated cell count estimates. Assay: immunoSEQ multiplex PCR; the TCRdb copy retains only in-frame clones and omits some. The V and J calls and clone size come from that table; D and trimming were worked out from the DNA. The data show under 200,000 clones, with around 91% seen just once and about 0.77% held by the top ten. Trimming removed 1 base at V and 8 bases at J, with 15 bases between. This CDR3 is 15 amino acids long. CDR1 is SGHAT and CDR2 is FQNNGV in the germline V gene. Individuals drawn from 24 US areas were about 18 to 95 years old.

The sequence was obtained from a woman younger than 35 who had recovered from COVID-19. The chain has TRBV11-2 and TRBJ2-1; no firm D call. The sequencing sample was made of PBMCs or T cells enriched from blood (not recorded which). DNA of the CDR3: TGTGCCAGCAGCTTAGGCTTTAGACAAACCCATGAGCAGTTCTTC. Protein product: CASSLGFRQTHEQFF. Variable domain in full (rest from reference TRBV11-2 and TRBJ2-1): EAGVAQSPRYKIIEKRQSVAFWCNPISGHATLYWYQQILGQGPKLLIQFQNNGVVDDSQLPKDRFSAERLKGVDSTLKIQPAKLEDSAVYLCASSLGFRQTHEQFFGPGTRLTVL.